The 15 T cell receptor beta chains reported below all come from one sample, sequenced in a study of blood T cell repertoires in COVID-19. The data were produced by immunoSEQ multiplex PCR, yet TCRdb's version contains in-frame clones alone and is incomplete. Of over 45,000 clones listed, around 67% were seen once; the top ten hold 15% to 20%. The sample comprised peripheral blood. Receptor source: a woman aged 50 to 60 with active or convalescent COVID-19.

V is TRBV15 and J is TRBJ2-1; TRBD2 matches at 10 bases. Germline CDR1 and CDR2: LNHNV and YYDKDF (reference sequence). V gave up 3 bases and J gave up 4 bases; unmatched junction bases: 9. The CDR3 sequence is 17 residues long. The DNA of the CDR3 is TGTGCCACCAGCAGTTACTCTAGCGGGAGTCAATACAATGAGCAGTTCTTC. Translating gives CATSSYSSGSQYNEQFF.

The chain recombines TRBV10-3 with TRBJ1-1; tentative D call: TRBD1 (5 bases). Trimming removed 0 bases at V and 8 bases at J, with 16 bases between. Germline-derived CDR1 and CDR2 are ENHRY and SYGVKD. The CDR3 is 15 residues long. CDR3 coding DNA: TGTGCCATCAGTGAGTCAAGGGGCGTTCCTACCGAAGCTTTCTTT. Amino acids: CAISESRGVPTEAFF.

The DNA for the CDR3 is TGTGCCAGCAGCTTGGGGACTAGCGGTTACGAGCAGTACTTC. It specifies CASSLGTSGYEQYF. The chain employs TRBV5-4 and TRBJ2-7; 10 bases align to TRBD2. The germline CDR1 and CDR2 sequences are SGHNT and YYREEE (reference sequence). The CDR3 is 14 amino acids. V shed 0 bases, J shed 4 bases, and the junction held 1 base outside the gene matches.

The V and J genes are TRBV15 and TRBJ2-1; 8 bases match TRBD2. The junction had 14 bases not matched to a gene; V was cut back by 0 bases and J by 7 bases. Germline V gives CDR1 LNHNV, CDR2 YYDKDF (reference sequence). CDR3 length: 18 residues. CDR3 bases: TGTGCCACCAGCAGAGATGAGTGGGTAGCGGGATGGGGAAATGAGCAGTTCTTC. Its translation: CATSRDEWVAGWGNEQFF.

This chain joins TRBV6-5 and TRBJ1-1; D uncertain. The germline V gene encodes CDR1 MNHEY and CDR2 SVGAGI. The CDR3 contains 12 residues. Trimming took off 10 bases at V and 2 bases at J, with 11 bases between the two ends. CDR3 amino acids: CAMQQLNTEAFF. The CDR3 DNA is TGTGCCATGCAACAGCTCAACACTGAAGCTTTCTTT.

For the CDR3, the DNA is TGTGCCAGCAGTGACGGGGGGTACTACGAGCAGTACTTC. Translated: CASSDGGYYEQYF. The chain recombines TRBV2 with TRBJ2-7, with TRBD2 identical over 7 bases. Trimming removed 3 bases from V and 3 bases from J; junction bases left unmatched: 2. Germline V gene lookup returns CDR1 SNHLY and CDR2 FYNNEI. The CDR3 contains 13 residues.

A few counts support this clone. V is TRBV7-9 and J is TRBJ1-2, with D possibly TRBD1 on 6 matching bases. The germline V gene has CDR1 SEHNR and CDR2 FQNEAQ (reference sequence). V dropped 4 bases and J dropped 4 bases, with 16 bases sitting between them. This CDR3 contains 15 residues. CDR3 protein: CASSSPGVDIYGYTF. The DNA for the CDR3 is TGTGCCAGCAGCTCTCCAGGGGTTGATATCTATGGCTACACCTTC.

The chain has TRBV28 and TRBJ2-2, with 8 nucleotides matching TRBD1. The ends lost 6 bases at V and 1 base at J; junction bases unmatched: 10. Germline CDR1 is MDHEN and CDR2 is SYDVKM. The CDR3 runs to 17 residues. CDR3 amino acids: CASRKRQGSVNTGELFF. The CDR3 nucleotides read TGTGCCAGCAGAAAACGACAGGGGTCCGTGAACACCGGGGAGCTGTTTTTT. The variable domain in full, with the rest retrieved from reference TRBV28 and TRBJ2-2, is DVKVTQSSRYLVKRTGEKVFLECVQDMDHENMFWYRQDPGLGLRLIYFSYDVKMKEKGDIPEGYSVSREKKERFSLILESASTNQTSMYLCASRKRQGSVNTGELFFGEGSRLTVL.

This clone is large (0.1 to 1%) within its sample. The gene calls are TRBV2 and TRBJ2-1; 7 bases are shared with TRBD2. This CDR3 has 16 residues. V lost 2 bases to trimming and J lost 7 bases; unmatched junction nucleotides: 11. Germline V gives CDR1 SNHLY, CDR2 FYNNEI. The chain's CDR3 is CASSERGAGVENEQFF. Here the CDR3 DNA reads TGTGCCAGCAGTGAACGGGGCGCGGGAGTTGAGAATGAGCAGTTCTTC.

V and J are TRBV10-2 and TRBJ1-5, with 7 bases identical to TRBD1. V lost 0 bases, J lost 4 bases, and 0 bases stayed unmatched. The CDR3 is 14 residues long. The V gene's germline CDR1 is WSHSY and CDR2 SAAADI. CDR3 amino acids: CASSESGQNQPQHF. The CDR3 DNA follows: TGCGCCAGCAGTGAGTCGGGACAGAATCAGCCCCAGCATTTT.

The gene calls are TRBV6-5 and TRBJ1-1; D call uncertain. V lost 6 bases and J lost 0, with 8 bases in between. CDR3 length: 13 residues. Germline V gene data show CDR1 as MNHEY and CDR2 as SVGAGI. Here the CDR3 reads CASRGRMNTEAFF. DNA of the CDR3: TGTGCCAGCAGGGGCCGTATGAACACTGAAGCTTTCTTT.

This chain links TRBV24-1 with TRBJ1-1, with 9 bases identical to TRBD1. From germline, CDR1 is KGHDR and CDR2 SFDVKD. V was pared by 5 bases and J by 0 bases, with 6 bases of the junction left unmatched. CDR3 size: 16 residues. CDR3 protein: CATSASGTGLNTEAFF. The CDR3 coding sequence is TGTGCCACCAGTGCCTCCGGGACAGGGTTGAACACTGAAGCTTTCTTT.

This clone is a singleton in its sample. This chain joins TRBV2 and TRBJ2-7; 7 bases agree with TRBD1. Germline-derived CDR1 and CDR2 are SNHLY and FYNNEI. V was clipped by 5 bases and J by 6 bases; unmatched bases: 10. The CDR3 sequence is 14 residues long. The CDR3, as DNA: TGTGCCAGCAGTCCTCCGGGACAGAAGGGCGAGCAGTACTTC. Amino acids: CASSPPGQKGEQYF.

V and J are TRBV5-1 and TRBJ1-5; 10 positions match TRBD1. The CDR3 has 15 amino acids. The trim removed 0 bases at V and 7 bases at J, leaving 4 bases unmatched. Germline-derived CDR1 and CDR2 are SGHRS and YFSETQ. The CDR3 DNA is TGCGCCAGCAGCTTGGGACAGGGGGCCGGGCAGCCCCAGCATTTT. Translating it yields CASSLGQGAGQPQHF.

V is TRBV27 and J is TRBJ2-7; 10 nucleotides match TRBD1. CDR1 and CDR2 from the germline V gene are MNHEY and SMNVEV (reference sequence). The CDR3 is made up of 14 amino acids. Germline trimming cut 4 bases from V and 5 bases from J; bases unmatched to any gene: 5. The chain's CDR3 is CASSSGTGVHEQYF. Written as DNA, the CDR3 is TGTGCCAGCAGTTCCGGGACAGGGGTCCACGAGCAGTACTTC.